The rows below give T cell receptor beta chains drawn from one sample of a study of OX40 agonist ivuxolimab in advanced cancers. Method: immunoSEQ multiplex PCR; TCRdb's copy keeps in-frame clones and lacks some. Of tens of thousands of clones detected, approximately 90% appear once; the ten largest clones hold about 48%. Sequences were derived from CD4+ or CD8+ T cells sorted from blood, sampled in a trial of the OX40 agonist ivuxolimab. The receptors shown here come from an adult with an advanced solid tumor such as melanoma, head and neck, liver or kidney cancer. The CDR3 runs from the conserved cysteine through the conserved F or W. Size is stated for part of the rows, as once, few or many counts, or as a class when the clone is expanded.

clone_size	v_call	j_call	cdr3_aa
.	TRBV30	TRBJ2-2	CAWSVSGAGELFF
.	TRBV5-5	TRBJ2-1	CASSLSWVSDEQFF
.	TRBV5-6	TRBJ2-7	CASSLAGVDPSYEQYF
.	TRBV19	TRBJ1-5	CASRLGKGNQPQHF
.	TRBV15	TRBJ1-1	CATSRIDEAFF
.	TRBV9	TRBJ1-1	CASSPRQGNTEAFF
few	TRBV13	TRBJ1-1	CASSLGLQGAEAFF
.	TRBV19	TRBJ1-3	CASSGSGNTIYF
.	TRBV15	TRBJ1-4	CATSTTENEKLFF
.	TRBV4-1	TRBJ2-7	CASSQGDSSYEQYF
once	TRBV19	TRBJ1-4	CASNRKGVANEKLFF
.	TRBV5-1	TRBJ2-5	CASSLEGAPWETQYF
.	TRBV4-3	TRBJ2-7	CASSQDLPGQKAYEQYF
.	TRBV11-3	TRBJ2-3	CASSRGLAGETDTQYF
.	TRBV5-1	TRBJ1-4	CASSFTGGREKLFF
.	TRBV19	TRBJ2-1	CASRRDREFNEQFF
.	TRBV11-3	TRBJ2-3	CASSFLASTDTQYF
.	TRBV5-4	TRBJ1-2	CASSLAGNYGYTF
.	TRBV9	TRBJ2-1	CASSVGLAGGGEQFF
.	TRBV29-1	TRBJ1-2	CSVEGTGGGYTF
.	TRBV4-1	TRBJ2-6	CASSPGDRGLSGANVLTF
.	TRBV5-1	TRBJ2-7	CASSITPPYEQYF
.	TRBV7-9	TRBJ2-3	CASSPTSGTDTQYF
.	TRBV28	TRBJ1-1	CASSLGTSTAFF
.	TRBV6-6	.	CASTSRDRGSHEQYF
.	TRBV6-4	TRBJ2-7	CASSDSMDSSYEQYF
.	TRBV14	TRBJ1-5	CASSQEREEGNQPQHF
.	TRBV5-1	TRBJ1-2	CASSLDSRGFPYGYTF
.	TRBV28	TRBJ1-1	CASSVIMAGEAFF
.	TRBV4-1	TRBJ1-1	CASSQVKISAEAFF
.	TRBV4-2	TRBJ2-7	CASSQQGTGEQYF
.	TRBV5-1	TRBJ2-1	CASSFSGSSYNEQFF
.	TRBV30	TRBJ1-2	CAWRALLGGYTF
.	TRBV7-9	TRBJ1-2	CASSLVQGFGYTF
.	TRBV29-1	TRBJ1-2	CSSRTENYGYTF
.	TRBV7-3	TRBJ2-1	CASSLTPGQGGYNEQFF
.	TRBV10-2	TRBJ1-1	CASWRDRDTEAFF
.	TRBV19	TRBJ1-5	CASSAPGRYNQPQHF
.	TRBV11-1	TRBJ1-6	CASSHGRGTALHF
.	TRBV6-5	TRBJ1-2	CASSQIGTGYGYTF
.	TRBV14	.	CASSQGGGLGEQYF
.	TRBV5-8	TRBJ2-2	CASSLGWVGAEANTGELFF